This T cell receptor beta chain stems from a study of identical twins. This clonotype was counted a few times. A single record per CDR3 protein comes from TCRdb applying MiXCR to the 5' RACE reads. The repertoire holds 240,000 or so distinct CDR3 sequences, with roughly 13% as singletons. Germline-derived CDR1 and CDR2 are SGHRS and YFSETQ. V lost 1 base and J lost 7; bases outside the gene matches: 10. This CDR3 comprises 17 residues. In addition, the sample was reused for a study of yellow fever vaccine responses in identical twins.

This clonotype originated in a young woman in good health. Sequencing used memory (CD45RO+) T cells sorted from blood. The genes are TRBV5-1 and TRBJ2-2; 10 bases align to TRBD2. DNA for the CDR3: TGCGCCAGCAGCTTGCCCCCTAGCGGGGGAAATATCGGGGAGCTGTTTTTT. This translates into CASSLPPSGGNIGELFF.